Listed here is a single T cell receptor beta chain. Naive CD45RA+ and memory CD45RA-negative subsets were split from CD4+ cells. This sample was taken from a study of shared clonotypes between healthy human individuals. Clones were read by immunoSEQ multiplex PCR, and TCRdb kept only the in-frame ones, dropping some. In the table there are about 1.4 million clones, around 95% of which are singletons. CDR1 is MNHEY, CDR2 SVGAGI, per germline. Trimming shortened V by 9 bases and J by 8 bases, and 19 bases separated the two germline ends. CDR3 length: 14 amino acids. The sequenced sample was naive CD4+ T cells sorted from blood. The subset: CD45RA+ positively selected. This clonotype was sampled from a man aged 25 to 40 in good health. This chain uses TRBV6-5 with TRBJ1-4; D is ambiguous. The CDR3 reads CASNPAGRGEKLFF. CDR3 DNA: TGTGCCAGTAATCCGGCAGGCCGGGGAGAAAAACTGTTTTTT.